The entry below gives a single T cell receptor (beta chain) sequence along with its context. The CDR3 is 13 amino acids. Germline assignment: CDR1 SGHAT and CDR2 FQNNGV. Trimming shortened V by 0 bases and J by 8 bases, and 10 bases separated the two germline ends. The data belong to a study of PD-1 blockade in classical Hodgkin lymphoma. The patients all showed relapse after autologous stem cell transplantation, while their brentuximab vedotin exposure varied. Sequencing was performed with immunoSEQ multiplex PCR; in TCRdb, only in-frame clones are kept and a portion is missing. This sample carries 43,000 or so clones, almost 90% of them seen once, and the ten largest clones take about 9%.

The genes are TRBV11-2 and TRBJ1-1, with unresolved D. The receptor was isolated from a human donor with classical Hodgkin lymphoma. This sample comprised peripheral blood mononuclear cells (PBMCs), obtained at baseline. The CDR3 sequence: CASSLDRGGEAFF. The CDR3 DNA sequence: TGTGCCAGCAGCTTAGATCGGGGAGGGGAAGCTTTCTTT. Full variable domain (outside the CDR3, taken from reference TRBV11-2 and TRBJ1-1): EAGVAQSPRYKIIEKRQSVAFWCNPISGHATLYWYQQILGQGPKLLIQFQNNGVVDDSQLPKDRFSAERLKGVDSTLKIQPAKLEDSAVYLCASSLDRGGEAFFGQGTRLTVV.